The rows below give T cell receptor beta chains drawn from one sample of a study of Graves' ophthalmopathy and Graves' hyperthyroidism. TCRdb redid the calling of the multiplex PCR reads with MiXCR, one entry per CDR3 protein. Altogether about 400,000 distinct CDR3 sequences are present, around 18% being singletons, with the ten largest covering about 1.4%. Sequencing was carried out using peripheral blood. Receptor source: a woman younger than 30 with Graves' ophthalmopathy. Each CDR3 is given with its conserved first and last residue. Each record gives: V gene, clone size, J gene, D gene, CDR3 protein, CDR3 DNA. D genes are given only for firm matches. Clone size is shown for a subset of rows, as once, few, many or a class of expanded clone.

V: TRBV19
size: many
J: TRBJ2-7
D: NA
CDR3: CASSTKVFGYEQYF
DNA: TGTGCCAGTAGTACGAAGGTCTTCGGCTACGAGCAGTACTTC

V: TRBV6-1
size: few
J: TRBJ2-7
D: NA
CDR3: CASSHQGSYEQYF
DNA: TGTGCCAGCAGTCATCAGGGCTCCTACGAGCAGTACTTC

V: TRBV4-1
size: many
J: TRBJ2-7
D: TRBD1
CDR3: CASSFGQGATYEQYF
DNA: TGCGCCAGCAGCTTCGGACAGGGTGCTACCTACGAGCAGTACTTC

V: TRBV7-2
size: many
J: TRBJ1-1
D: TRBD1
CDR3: CASSWDRRTVGAEAFF
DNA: TGTGCCAGCAGCTGGGACAGGCGAACTGTCGGGGCTGAAGCTTTCTTT

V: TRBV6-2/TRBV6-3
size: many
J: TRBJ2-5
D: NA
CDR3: CASSYSAGDQETQYF
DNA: TGTGCCAGCAGTTACTCCGCCGGTGATCAAGAGACCCAGTACTTC

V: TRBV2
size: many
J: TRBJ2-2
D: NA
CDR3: CASREGENGELFF
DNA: TGTGCCAGTCGTGAGGGAGAAAACGGGGAGCTGTTTTTT

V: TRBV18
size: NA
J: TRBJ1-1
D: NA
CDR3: CASSPSVGVNTEAFF
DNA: TGTGCCAGCTCCCCAAGCGTGGGGGTGAACACTGAAGCTTTCTTT

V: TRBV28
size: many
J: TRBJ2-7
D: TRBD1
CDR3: CASTPPGTGGYEQYF
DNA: TGTGCCAGCACACCACCCGGGACAGGTGGCTACGAGCAGTACTTC

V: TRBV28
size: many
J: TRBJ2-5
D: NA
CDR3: CASSWGRGETQYF
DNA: TGTGCCAGCAGTTGGGGTAGAGGAGAGACCCAGTACTTC

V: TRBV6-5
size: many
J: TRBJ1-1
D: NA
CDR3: CASSPHNEAFF
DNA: TGTGCCAGCAGTCCACACAATGAAGCTTTCTTT

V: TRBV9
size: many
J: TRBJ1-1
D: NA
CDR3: CASSVEGRLNTEAFF
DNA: TGTGCCAGCAGCGTAGAGGGACGCCTGAACACTGAAGCTTTCTTT

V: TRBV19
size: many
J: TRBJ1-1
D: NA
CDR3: CASSIRGPNTEAFF
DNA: TGTGCCAGTAGTATCCGGGGCCCGAACACTGAAGCTTTCTTT